These 19 T cell receptor beta chains were sequenced from one sample in a study of T-cell reconstitution after alpha-beta-depleted transplantation in children. Using unique molecular identifiers, the investigators prepared the TCRbeta library. TCRdb used MiXCR to reprocess the PCR reads, holding one entry per CDR3 protein. This sample has 150,000 to 200,000 distinct CDR3 sequences, with roughly 14% found just once. Here the sequenced sample was PBMCs from the stem cell graft donor, taken from the stem cell graft. The receptors derive from a human donor who donated a stem cell graft to a child with acute lymphoblastic leukemia.

The table lists this clonotype with many counts. The V and J genes are TRBV29-1 and TRBJ1-1; TRBD1 aligns across 7 bases. The J segment lost 3 bases and the V segment lost 3 bases, leaving 7 bases of the junction unmatched. CDR3 length equals 14 residues. CDR1 is SQVTM, CDR2 ANQGSEA, per germline. The CDR3 protein is CSVDTGARDTEAFF. In nucleotides, the CDR3 is TGCAGCGTTGATACAGGGGCCCGGGACACTGAAGCTTTCTTT.

There are many counts of this clonotype. The chain couples TRBV29-1 to TRBJ2-1; 7 bases line up with TRBD1. Germline CDR1 and CDR2: SQVTM and ANQGSEA. The length of the CDR3 is 13 residues. V shed 6 bases, J shed 3 bases, and the junction held 5 bases outside the gene matches. CDR3 loop: CSVERQGYNEQFF. The CDR3 nucleotides read TGCAGCGTCGAGCGACAGGGCTACAATGAGCAGTTCTTC.

This chain joins TRBV7-9 and TRBJ1-2, with D possibly matching TRBD1 (6 bases). V lost 1 base and J lost 9, with 18 bases in between. The germline V gene has CDR1 SEHNR and CDR2 FQNEAQ (reference sequence). The CDR3 runs 15 residues. In nucleotides, the CDR3 is TGTGCCAGCAGCTTAGTATCTCAGGGGAGAGGTAGCTACACCTTC. Translating it yields CASSLVSQGRGSYTF.

V usage is TRBV7-2 and J usage is TRBJ2-5; D remains unclear. CDR1 and CDR2 from the germline V gene are SGHTA and FQGNSA. V lost 4 bases and J lost 3, with 18 bases in between. The CDR3 runs to 16 residues. The CDR3 DNA reads TGTGCCAGCAGCTCGACCCAAAACTCTCGGAAAGAGACCCAGTACTTC. It encodes CASSSTQNSRKETQYF. Supplemented by reference TRBV7-2 and TRBJ2-5, the full variable domain reads GAGVSQSPSNKVTEKGKDVELRCDPISGHTALYWYRQSLGQGLEFLIYFQGNSAPDKSGLPSDRFSAERTGGSVSTLTIQRTQQEDSAVYLCASSSTQNSRKETQYFGPGTRLLVL.

This clonotype was recorded many times. V usage is TRBV2 and J usage is TRBJ1-6; a weak D match, TRBD1 (5 bases). V was cut by 3 bases and J by 9 bases, with 9 bases left in between. The CDR3 covers 13 residues. Per germline, CDR1 SNHLY and CDR2 FYNNEI. The CDR3 loop reads CASSDRGASPLHF. CDR3 bases: TGTGCCAGCAGTGATCGCGGGGCTTCACCCCTCCACTTT.

This clonotype was counted at least ten times. The genes are TRBV7-8 and TRBJ2-7; 7 bases align to TRBD2. Germline V lookup: CDR1 SGHVS, CDR2 FQNEAQ. Trimming took 5 bases from V and 2 from J; bases not matched to a gene: 9. The length of the CDR3 is 15 residues. CDR3 loop: CASSPRGRGTYEQYF. CDR3 DNA: TGTGCCAGCAGCCCGCGGGGGAGAGGGACCTACGAGCAGTACTTC.

Many counts were recorded for this clonotype. V is TRBV20-1 and J is TRBJ2-7; 10 bases agree with TRBD2. CDR3 length: 15 amino acids. Germline V gene data show CDR1 as DFQATT and CDR2 as SNEGSKA (reference sequence). The V gene end was trimmed by 5 bases and the J gene end by 1 base; junction bases not matched to a gene: 8. This chain's CDR3 is CSAHRLAGRSYEQYF. For the CDR3, the DNA is TGCAGTGCTCATAGACTAGCGGGTAGATCCTACGAGCAGTACTTC.

This clonotype was counted at least ten times. CDR3 in amino acids: CSARGGFRTKNIQYF. The CDR3 DNA sequence: TGCAGTGCTAGAGGAGGGTTTAGAACCAAAAACATTCAGTACTTC. This chain uses TRBV20-1 with TRBJ2-4, with a tentative D call TRBD2 (5 bases). Trimming shortened V by 1 base and J by 2 bases, and 12 bases separated the two germline ends. This CDR3 is built from 15 residues. Per the germline V gene, CDR1 is DFQATT and CDR2 is SNEGSKA (reference sequence).

This clonotype was counted only a few times. The V call is TRBV6-1, the J call TRBJ2-1, with D perhaps TRBD2 (5 bases). CDR1 is MNHNS and CDR2 is SASEGT in the germline V gene. V lost 6 bases, J lost 5 bases, and 17 bases lay in between. CDR3 length: 15 amino acids. As DNA, the CDR3 is TGTGCCAGCAGGGACTTTGGACCGAGAAACAATGAGCAGTTCTTC. Residues: CASRDFGPRNNEQFF.

This clonotype was observed a handful of times. J is TRBJ2-3 and V is TRBV19, with a weak D call TRBD1 (5 bases). The V end was cut by 6 bases, the J end by 2 bases, with 21 bases between. Germline V gene data show CDR1 as LNHDA and CDR2 as SQIVND (reference sequence). CDR3 size: 17 residues. CDR3 in amino acids: CASRNGAAAGPTDTQYF. Here the CDR3 DNA reads TGTGCCAGTAGAAATGGGGCGGCGGCAGGACCCACAGATACGCAGTATTTT.

This clonotype was recorded many times. The chain joins TRBV20-1 to TRBJ2-7; D uncertain. The CDR3 contains 12 residues. Trimming cost V 3 bases and J 3 bases, with 9 bases left between them. Germline CDR1 DFQATT, CDR2 SNEGSKA (reference sequence). CDR3: CSASKVDYEQYF. The CDR3 bases are TGCAGTGCTAGCAAAGTAGACTACGAGCAGTACTTC.

This clonotype was seen a few times. The rearrangement joins TRBV29-1 to TRBJ2-7; TRBD2 matches 10 bases. CDR1 and CDR2 from the germline V gene are SQVTM and ANQGSEA. The CDR3 extends over 13 amino acids. The junction had 3 bases not matched to a gene; V was cut back by 4 bases and J by 3 bases. The CDR3 DNA sequence: TGCAGCGTTGTGCTAGCGGGAGACTACGAGCAGTACTTC. Translation: CSVVLAGDYEQYF.

V usage is TRBV27 and J usage is TRBJ1-2; 7 nucleotides line up with TRBD1. The CDR3 runs 15 residues. V lost 3 bases to trimming and J lost 3 bases; unmatched junction nucleotides: 7. Germline V gives CDR1 MNHEY, CDR2 SMNVEV (reference sequence). CDR3: CASSFRQGEYYGYTF. Here the CDR3 DNA reads TGTGCCAGCAGTTTTCGACAGGGAGAATACTATGGCTACACCTTC.

This clonotype was seen many times. J is TRBJ2-7 and V is TRBV12-3 or TRBV12-4; the match to TRBD1 covers 8 bases. The length of the CDR3 is 15 residues. V lost 7 bases to trimming and J lost 2 bases; unmatched junction nucleotides: 10. In nucleotides, the CDR3 is TGTGCCAGCACCTGGGGACAGGTTAGGCCCTACGAGCAGTACTTC. Its protein product is CASTWGQVRPYEQYF.

This clonotype was seen repeatedly, ten times or more. The chain is built from TRBV24-1 and TRBJ1-1; TRBD1 agrees at 7 bases. This CDR3 region has 15 residues. The V gene end was trimmed by 3 bases and the J gene end by 0 bases; junction bases not matched to a gene: 3. CDR1 is KGHDR, CDR2 SFDVKD, per germline. This chain's CDR3 is CATSDTTGMNTEAFF. The CDR3 nucleotides read TGTGCCACCAGTGATACGACAGGGATGAACACTGAAGCTTTCTTT.

The V and J genes are TRBV30 and TRBJ1-6; D is possibly TRBD1 (5 bases). Germline CDR1 reads GTSNPN; CDR2 reads SVGIG (reference sequence). This CDR3 comprises 13 residues. Between the trimmed V and J ends, which lost 2 bases and 8 bases, there was a span of 10 bases. In DNA, the CDR3 is TGTGCCTGGAGTCGCGAAGGGGATTCACCCCTCCACTTT. Its protein is CAWSREGDSPLHF.

Worth noting for this clonotype: A much larger clonotype is one base distant, so this may be a read error. The genes are TRBV5-1 and TRBJ2-3; tentative D call: TRBD2 (5 bases). With 2 bases removed from V and 4 bases from J, the gap between germline ends came to 11 bases. Germline lookup yields CDR1 SGHRS and CDR2 YFSETQ. This CDR3 has 14 residues. The CDR3 coding sequence is TGCGCCAGCAGCTTTAGCGTGGGGTCAGATACGCAGTATTTT. Amino acid sequence: CASSFSVGSDTQYF. Looking up the rest from reference TRBV5-1 and TRBJ2-3 gives the full variable domain: KAGVTQTPRYLIKTRGQQVTLSCSPISGHRSVSWYQQTPGQGLQFLFEYFSETQRNKGNFPGRFSGRQFSNSRSEMNVSTLELGDSALYLCASSFSVGSDTQYFGPGTRLTVL.

This clonotype was seen at least ten times. The chain employs TRBV5-6 and TRBJ2-3; 7 bases line up with TRBD2. The CDR3 has 15 residues. Germline V lookup: CDR1 SGHDT, CDR2 YYEEEE. V lost 2 bases, J lost 5 bases, and 8 bases stayed unmatched. Here the CDR3 DNA reads TGTGCCAGCAGCTTTGGAGGGAGGGCCGAAGATACGCAGTATTTT. This gives the protein CASSFGGRAEDTQYF.

This clonotype was counted many times. J is TRBJ2-1 and V is TRBV6-1; TRBD2 agrees at 8 bases. The J segment lost 8 bases and the V segment lost 2 bases, leaving 8 bases of the junction unmatched. The CDR3 spans 15 residues. Germline V CDR1 and CDR2: MNHNS, SASEGT. DNA for the CDR3: TGTGCCAGCAGTGAACCTCCGCGGGAGGTCTATGAGCAGTTCTTC. It codes for CASSEPPREVYEQFF.